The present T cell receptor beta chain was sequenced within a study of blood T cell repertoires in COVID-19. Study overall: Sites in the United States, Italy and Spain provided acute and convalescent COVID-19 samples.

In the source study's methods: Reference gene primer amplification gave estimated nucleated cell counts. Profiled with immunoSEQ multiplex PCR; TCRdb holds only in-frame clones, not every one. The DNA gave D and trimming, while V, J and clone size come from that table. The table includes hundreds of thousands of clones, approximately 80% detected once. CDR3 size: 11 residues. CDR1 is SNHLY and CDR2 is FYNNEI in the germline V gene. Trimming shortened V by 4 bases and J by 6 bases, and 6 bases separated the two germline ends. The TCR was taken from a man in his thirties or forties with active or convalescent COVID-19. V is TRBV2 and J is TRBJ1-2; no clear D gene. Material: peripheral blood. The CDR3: CASSVRDGYTF. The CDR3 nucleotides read TGTGCCAGCAGTGTGAGGGATGGCTACACCTTC.